Detailed here is one TCR beta chain. TCRdb's table, derived via immunoSEQ multiplex PCR, lists solely in-frame clones and lacks some. The repertoire holds roughly 250,000 clones, with about 87% as singletons. The sample belongs to a study of blood T cell repertoires in COVID-19. Study-level information: From the United States, Italy and Spain came samples of acute and convalescent COVID-19. T cells, B-cell-depleted T cells, or PBMCs supplied cDNA or gDNA.

V trimming: 6 bases; J trimming: 0 bases; junction bases outside the gene matches: 4. CDR3 length: 16 amino acids. Germline V gene lookup returns CDR1 LNHDA and CDR2 SQIVND (reference sequence). Sequences were obtained from peripheral blood. The chain recombines TRBV19 with TRBJ1-6; 8 bases fit TRBD1. This TCR was recovered from a human donor in a cohort sampled during active COVID-19. In nucleotides, the CDR3 is TGTGCCAGTAGCAGACAGGGGAGCTCCTATAATTCACCCCTCCACTTT. Protein: CASSRQGSSYNSPLHF.